These 14 T cell receptor beta chains came from one sample sequenced in a study of blood T cell repertoires in COVID-19. Here immunoSEQ multiplex PCR was the method, and the copy in TCRdb shows in-frame clones only, minus some. This sample has tens of thousands of clones; approximately 87% occur once, and the top ten carry roughly 10%. The specimen sequenced was peripheral blood. The receptors shown here come from a human donor in a cohort sampled during active COVID-19.

The rearrangement links TRBV6-5 to TRBJ2-7; D might be TRBD2 (6 bases). This CDR3 has 13 residues. Trimming removed 6 bases at V and 0 bases at J, with 9 bases between. Germline CDR1 reads MNHEY; CDR2 reads SVGAGI. The CDR3 nucleotides read TGTGCCAGCAGCCCCGGGGGCTCCTACGAGCAGTACTTC. Its protein product is CASSPGGSYEQYF.

The V and J genes are TRBV7-2 and TRBJ1-6, with D possibly being TRBD1 (6 bases). Trimming cost V 4 bases and J 11 bases, with 15 bases left between them. Germline lookup yields CDR1 SGHTA and CDR2 FQGNSA. The CDR3 covers 14 residues. CDR3 DNA sequence: TGTGCCAGCAGCTCGCGGACAGTTTCGGCACCCCTCCACTTT. The encoded protein is CASSSRTVSAPLHF.

The gene calls are TRBV7-3 and TRBJ2-2, with 10 bases fitting TRBD2. J was trimmed by 3 bases and V by 1 base; bases with no gene match: 5. Germline V lookup: CDR1 SGHTA, CDR2 FQGTGA. The CDR3 covers 17 residues. CDR3 DNA: TGTGCCAGCAGCTTAATGCTAGCGGGGGCCGACACCGGGGAGCTGTTTTTT. Translated, it gives CASSLMLAGADTGELFF.

This clone was seen just once. V gene TRBV9 combines with J gene TRBJ1-1; D uncertain. In germline, CDR1 is SGDLS, CDR2 YYNGEE. The CDR3 is made up of 15 amino acids. Trimming took 0 bases from V and 6 from J, leaving 15 bases between them. CDR3 amino acids: CASSVATSRSPEAFF. CDR3 sequence (DNA): TGTGCCAGCAGCGTAGCTACGTCGAGGTCCCCTGAAGCTTTCTTT.

The gene calls are TRBV5-1 and TRBJ2-3, with 7 bases matching TRBD2. V was pared by 7 bases and J by 0 bases, with 5 bases of the junction left unmatched. The CDR3 loop spans 14 amino acids. CDR1 and CDR2 (germline): SGHRS, YFSETQ. The CDR3 loop reads CASGLAESTDTQYF. Written as DNA, the CDR3 is TGCGCCAGCGGGCTAGCGGAGAGCACAGATACGCAGTATTTT.

This rearrangement joins TRBV6-1 to TRBJ2-1; a possible D gene is TRBD1 (5 bases). This CDR3 is built from 15 residues. V was shortened by 2 bases and J by 2 bases, with 10 bases between the two germline ends. The V gene's germline CDR1 is MNHNS and CDR2 SASEGT. CDR3 bases: TGTGCCAGCAGTGAATGGCAGGGCCCCTACAATGAGCAGTTCTTC. Translation gives CASSEWQGPYNEQFF.

The chain couples TRBV2 to TRBJ1-5, with 9 bases fitting TRBD1. This CDR3 has 14 residues. J gave up 6 bases and V 6 bases, and 6 bases lay outside the gene matches. Germline lookup yields CDR1 SNHLY and CDR2 FYNNEI. Here the CDR3 DNA reads TGTGCCAGCAGCCGGGACAGGGTCGGTCAGCCCCAGCATTTT. The encoded protein is CASSRDRVGQPQHF. Supplemented by reference TRBV2 and TRBJ1-5, the full variable domain reads EPEVTQTPSHQVTQMGQEVILRCVPISNHLYFYWYRQILGQKVEFLVSFYNNEISEKSEIFDDQFSVERPDGSNFTLKIRSTKLEDSAMYFCASSRDRVGQPQHFGDGTRLSIL.

This clone was seen only once. The chain links TRBV6-5 to TRBJ1-2; maybe TRBD1 (6 bases). The CDR3 extends over 15 amino acids. Germline CDR1 reads MNHEY; CDR2 reads SVGAGI. The ends were cut back, 0 bases at V and 4 bases at J, with 12 bases in the middle. CDR3 residues: CASSYSSGAAYGYTF. Written as DNA, the CDR3 is TGTGCCAGCAGTTACTCTTCAGGGGCCGCCTATGGCTACACCTTC.

This chain connects TRBV27 to TRBJ2-2; the D gene is possibly TRBD1 (6 bases). The V end lost 6 bases, the J end lost 4 bases, and 18 bases lay between the germline ends. The CDR3 spans 16 residues. Germline values: CDR1 MNHEY, CDR2 SMNVEV (reference sequence). CDR3 DNA sequence: TGTGCCAGCAGACCTACACAGGGATTATTCACCGGGGAGCTGTTTTTT. This translates into CASRPTQGLFTGELFF.

The V and J genes are TRBV7-2 and TRBJ2-3, with 7 positions matching TRBD1. CDR3 length equals 16 residues. J gave up 5 bases and V 2 bases, and 10 bases lay outside the gene matches. Germline CDR1 is SGHTA and CDR2 is FQGNSA. In DNA form, the CDR3 reads TGTGCCAGCAGCTTATCCTTTTCAGGGGGAAGAGATACGCAGTATTTT. Translated: CASSLSFSGGRDTQYF.

The gene calls are TRBV2 and TRBJ2-5; tentatively, D is TRBD2 (6 bases). CDR1 is SNHLY, CDR2 FYNNEI, per germline. Trimming cost V 5 bases and J 0 bases, with 13 bases left between them. CDR3 length: 15 amino acids. The CDR3 region is CASSIGTANQETQYF. The CDR3 DNA is TGTGCCAGCAGTATAGGGACTGCCAACCAAGAGACCCAGTACTTC.

CDR3 in DNA: TGTGCCTGGAGTGTAAATGGCGAGACCCAGTACTTC. It encodes CAWSVNGETQYF. This sequence joins TRBV30 and TRBJ2-5, with unresolved D. Germline-derived CDR1 and CDR2 are GTSNPN and SVGIG (reference sequence). The CDR3 is 12 residues long. Trimming took off 0 bases at V and 5 bases at J, with 7 bases between the two ends.

This clone appeared once. The J gene is TRBJ1-5, the V gene TRBV6-6, with 8 bases fitting TRBD1. The V gene's germline CDR1 is MNHNY and CDR2 SVGAGI (reference sequence). This CDR3 is 16 amino acids long. Trimming cost V 5 bases and J 3 bases; bases outside gene matches: 9. CDR3 region: CASSKYGQGNNQPQHF. The CDR3 bases are TGTGCCAGCAGTAAATATGGACAGGGCAACAATCAGCCCCAGCATTTT.

V gene TRBV11-3 combines with J gene TRBJ2-7; D might be TRBD2 (5 bases). The CDR3 runs 15 residues. The V gene lost 5 bases and the J gene lost 2 bases, with 16 bases spanning the gap. Per germline, CDR1 SGHNT and CDR2 YENEEA. CDR3 sequence: CASSPERADPYEQYF. The CDR3 DNA reads as TGTGCCAGCAGCCCCGAGAGGGCCGACCCCTACGAGCAGTACTTC.